This TCR beta chain was sequenced in a study of T cell repertoires in cytomegalovirus infection. On the study more broadly: HLA-B-restricted CMV epitopes that are well studied, plus recently identified HLA-C-restricted ones, were used by the study. Overall study results and limits: Dominating the ex vivo response were TCR beta clonotypes that were CMV-specific and HLA-C-restricted.

CDR3 length equals 15 residues. The V gene lost 4 bases and the J gene lost 0 bases, with 11 bases spanning the gap. Germline loops: CDR1 SGHNT, CDR2 YENEEA. This clonotype was seen a handful of times. The antigen is unknown. MiXCR was run by TCRdb on the reads, yielding one entry per CDR3 protein. The sample yields about 220,000 distinct CDR3 sequences, around 35% seen once. The chain employs TRBV11-3 and TRBJ2-3, with a possible D match to TRBD1 (6 bases). The input for sequencing was CD8+ T cells from cultured PBMCs, taken from culture after CMV antigen stimulation. This receptor was identified in a human donor in good health (CMV status not recorded). Some clones in this sample may be carry-over from other donors' samples. DNA for the CDR3: TGTGCCAGCAGCTATTACAGGGCTAGCACAGATACGCAGTATTTT. Residues: CASSYYRASTDTQYF.